This T cell receptor (beta chain) was retrieved from a study of PD-1 blockade in classical Hodgkin lymphoma. Study findings and constraints: Complete responders possessed baseline diversity comparable to newly diagnosed patients. CD4+ TCR diversity, unlike CD8+, rose significantly by C4D1. Reported baseline diversity: healthy donors highest, relapsed/refractory patients lowest.

The V gene's germline CDR1 is SGHAT and CDR2 FQNNGV. The V and J ends lost 1 base and 7 bases respectively, with 13 bases between them. The CDR3 is 14 residues long. Clones were read by immunoSEQ multiplex PCR, and TCRdb kept only the in-frame ones, dropping some. The sample includes about 92,000 clones, about 83% of them seen just once. As to time point: cycle 4 day 1 (C4D1), after 5 to 7 weeks of nivolumab. Every patient experienced relapse after autologous stem cell transplantation, and brentuximab vedotin exposure varied. For this clone: No antigen is known for it.

The sample here was peripheral blood mononuclear cells (PBMCs), taken before the fourth cycle of nivolumab. The chain links TRBV11-2 to TRBJ1-1; D unclear. This TCR came from a human donor with classical Hodgkin lymphoma. The DNA for the CDR3 is TGTGCCAGCAGCTTAGGCGTTGGCACAAATGAAGCTTTCTTT. Amino acid sequence: CASSLGVGTNEAFF.